A selection of T cell receptor beta chains follows, all from one sample in a study of blood T cell repertoires in COVID-19. Produced via immunoSEQ multiplex PCR; TCRdb's table is partial and in-frame only. The sample holds about 230,000 clones, over 80% seen once. Sequenced material: peripheral blood. All receptors come from a middle-aged man with acute or convalescent COVID-19. CDR3s include the opening cysteine and the closing phenylalanine or tryptophan. Each record gives: D gene, V gene, clone size, J gene, CDR3 protein, CDR3 DNA. D genes are given only for firm matches. A row's size may be missing; if present it is once, few, many or a size class.

d_gene: TRBD1
v_gene: TRBV5-1
abundance: -
j_gene: TRBJ2-5
CDR3aa: CASVWDSPSETQYF
CDR3nt: TGCGCCAGCGTCTGGGACAGTCCCTCGGAGACCCAGTACTTC

d_gene: TRBD2
v_gene: TRBV10-3
abundance: once
j_gene: TRBJ2-5
CDR3aa: CAISELAGFQETQYF
CDR3nt: TGTGCCATCAGTGAGCTAGCGGGATTTCAAGAGACCCAGTACTTC

d_gene: -
v_gene: TRBV30
abundance: -
j_gene: TRBJ1-2
CDR3aa: CAWSPQQGYGYTF
CDR3nt: TGTGCCTGGAGTCCGCAACAGGGTTACGGCTACACCTTC

d_gene: TRBD2
v_gene: TRBV5-1
abundance: -
j_gene: TRBJ2-7
CDR3aa: CASSLIAGGHHEQYF
CDR3nt: TGCGCCAGCAGCTTGATCGCGGGGGGACACCACGAGCAGTACTTC

d_gene: TRBD2
v_gene: TRBV4-1
abundance: -
j_gene: TRBJ2-1
CDR3aa: CASSQGVAGVQFF
CDR3nt: TGCGCCAGCAGCCAAGGGGTAGCGGGAGTGCAGTTCTTC

d_gene: -
v_gene: TRBV5-1
abundance: once
j_gene: TRBJ2-2
CDR3aa: CASSLAGNTGELFF
CDR3nt: TGCGCCAGCAGCTTGGCAGGGAACACCGGGGAGCTGTTTTTT

d_gene: -
v_gene: TRBV7-6
abundance: -
j_gene: TRBJ2-5
CDR3aa: CASSPIGETQYF
CDR3nt: TGTGCCAGCAGCCCAATCGGAGAGACCCAGTACTTC

d_gene: TRBD1
v_gene: TRBV11-3
abundance: -
j_gene: TRBJ2-3
CDR3aa: CASSPGQGGNTDTQYF
CDR3nt: TGTGCCAGCAGCCCCGGACAGGGGGGAAACACAGATACGCAGTATTTT

d_gene: TRBD1
v_gene: TRBV7-9
abundance: -
j_gene: TRBJ1-6
CDR3aa: CASSLGDRGYNSPLHF
CDR3nt: TGTGCCAGCAGCTTAGGGGACAGGGGCTATAATTCACCCCTCCACTTT

d_gene: -
v_gene: TRBV20-1
abundance: few
j_gene: TRBJ1-1
CDR3aa: CSASAVAEAFF
CDR3nt: TGCAGTGCCAGCGCAGTGGCTGAAGCTTTCTTT

d_gene: TRBD2
v_gene: TRBV27
abundance: -
j_gene: TRBJ2-1
CDR3aa: CASSLRDQAGRPSNEQFF
CDR3nt: TGTGCCAGCAGTCTAAGAGACCAAGCGGGAAGGCCTTCGAATGAGCAGTTCTTC

d_gene: TRBD2
v_gene: TRBV19
abundance: few
j_gene: TRBJ2-7
CDR3aa: CASSSLAGTHEQYF
CDR3nt: TGTGCCAGTAGTAGTCTAGCGGGAACCCACGAGCAGTACTTC